Listed below are T cell receptor beta chains from one sample, sequenced in a study of blood T cell repertoires in COVID-19. Using immunoSEQ multiplex PCR, the repertoire was profiled, and TCRdb retains in-frame clones only, with some absent. The data hold 150,000 to 200,000 clones, with approximately 92% observed a single time. Sequencing was done on a sample of peripheral blood. The source is a man over 45 with acute or convalescent COVID-19. CDR3s include the opening cysteine and the closing phenylalanine or tryptophan. The order of the fields is J gene, clone size, D gene, V gene, CDR3 protein, CDR3 DNA. A D gene is named only where the DNA matches it firmly. Only some rows state a clone size, as once, few, many or a class for expanded clones.

j_call: TRBJ2-5
clone_size: -
d_call: -
v_call: TRBV2
cdr3_aa: CASSDWGVRETQYF
cdr3_nt: TGTGCCAGCAGTGACTGGGGGGTGCGAGAGACCCAGTACTTC

j_call: TRBJ1-2
clone_size: -
d_call: -
v_call: TRBV19
cdr3_aa: CASSRTDTYGYTF
cdr3_nt: TGTGCCAGTAGTAGGACGGACACCTATGGCTACACCTTC

j_call: TRBJ1-3
clone_size: -
d_call: TRBD1
v_call: TRBV7-9
cdr3_aa: CASSQTGAGNTIYF
cdr3_nt: TGTGCCAGCAGCCAGACAGGGGCTGGAAACACCATATATTTT

j_call: TRBJ2-3
clone_size: -
d_call: TRBD2
v_call: TRBV11-2
cdr3_aa: CASSPFAGADTQYF
cdr3_nt: TGTGCCAGCAGCCCCTTTGCGGGGGCAGATACGCAGTATTTT

j_call: TRBJ1-2
clone_size: -
d_call: TRBD1
v_call: TRBV4-2
cdr3_aa: CASSQEILQGNYGYTF
cdr3_nt: TGTGCCAGCAGCCAGGAAATCCTACAGGGGAACTATGGCTACACCTTC

j_call: TRBJ1-4
clone_size: few
d_call: -
v_call: TRBV28
cdr3_aa: CATVPGDRNEKLFF
cdr3_nt: TGTGCCACGGTACCGGGAGATCGTAATGAAAAACTGTTTTTT

j_call: TRBJ1-4
clone_size: -
d_call: -
v_call: TRBV5-4
cdr3_aa: CASSLWPDTNEKLFF
cdr3_nt: TGTGCCAGCAGCTTGTGGCCCGATACTAATGAAAAACTGTTTTTT

j_call: TRBJ1-4
clone_size: -
d_call: TRBD1
v_call: TRBV28
cdr3_aa: CASSTIGQGGNEKLFF
cdr3_nt: TGTGCCAGCAGTACAATCGGACAGGGAGGTAATGAAAAACTGTTTTTT

j_call: TRBJ2-2
clone_size: -
d_call: -
v_call: TRBV5-4
cdr3_aa: CASSLLRDTGELFF
cdr3_nt: TGTGCCAGCAGCTTACTCCGGGACACCGGGGAGCTGTTTTTT

j_call: TRBJ1-6
clone_size: -
d_call: -
v_call: TRBV4-2
cdr3_aa: CASSQRDTYNSPLHF
cdr3_nt: TGTGCCAGCAGCCAACGGGACACCTATAATTCACCCCTCCACTTT

j_call: TRBJ2-2
clone_size: -
d_call: -
v_call: TRBV7-2
cdr3_aa: CASSLDGTNTGELFF
cdr3_nt: TGTGCCAGCAGCTTAGATGGCACCAACACCGGGGAGCTGTTTTTT

j_call: TRBJ1-1
clone_size: -
d_call: -
v_call: TRBV2
cdr3_aa: CASKPSTSMNTEAFF
cdr3_nt: TGTGCCAGCAAACCGTCCACAAGTATGAACACTGAAGCTTTCTTT

j_call: TRBJ2-1
clone_size: -
d_call: -
v_call: TRBV5-8
cdr3_aa: CASRVRGGAAYNEQFF
cdr3_nt: TGTGCCAGCAGAGTTAGGGGGGGGGCCGCCTACAATGAGCAGTTCTTC

j_call: TRBJ1-1
clone_size: -
d_call: TRBD1
v_call: TRBV3-1/TRBV3-2
cdr3_aa: CASSQAGTGNTEAFF
cdr3_nt: TGTGCCAGCAGCCAAGCCGGGACAGGGAACACTGAAGCTTTCTTT

j_call: TRBJ2-3
clone_size: -
d_call: TRBD2
v_call: TRBV14
cdr3_aa: CASSRGTSGIWSDTQYF
cdr3_nt: TGTGCCAGCAGCCGCGGGACTAGCGGGATTTGGTCAGATACGCAGTATTTT

j_call: TRBJ2-7
clone_size: -
d_call: -
v_call: TRBV13
cdr3_aa: CASSFRERLLDEQYF
cdr3_nt: TGTGCCAGCAGCTTTCGGGAACGTCTTTTGGACGAGCAGTACTTC

j_call: TRBJ1-1
clone_size: -
d_call: -
v_call: TRBV6-4
cdr3_aa: CASPTRENTEAFF
cdr3_nt: TGTGCCAGCCCAACGCGGGAGAACACTGAAGCTTTCTTT

j_call: TRBJ1-3
clone_size: -
d_call: -
v_call: TRBV7-3
cdr3_aa: CASSNGGVAGNTIYF
cdr3_nt: TGTGCCAGCAGCAACGGGGGGGTTGCGGGAAACACCATATATTTT

j_call: TRBJ1-1
clone_size: -
d_call: TRBD1
v_call: TRBV4-3
cdr3_aa: CASSQGTVNTEAFF
cdr3_nt: TGCGCCAGCAGCCAGGGGACAGTGAACACTGAAGCTTTCTTT

j_call: TRBJ2-1
clone_size: -
d_call: -
v_call: TRBV15
cdr3_aa: CATSGLGYYNEQFF
cdr3_nt: TGTGCCACCAGCGGACTGGGGTACTACAATGAGCAGTTCTTC

j_call: TRBJ1-5
clone_size: few
d_call: -
v_call: TRBV7-2
cdr3_aa: CASSLAGAGTQPQHF
cdr3_nt: TGTGCCAGCAGCTTAGCGGGGGCCGGCACTCAGCCCCAGCATTTT

j_call: TRBJ2-5
clone_size: -
d_call: TRBD1
v_call: TRBV19
cdr3_aa: CASMGVGTGQETQYF
cdr3_nt: TGTGCCAGTATGGGGGTCGGGACAGGCCAAGAGACCCAGTACTTC

j_call: TRBJ2-4
clone_size: -
d_call: TRBD2
v_call: TRBV18
cdr3_aa: CASSPTSGTGSVKNIQYF
cdr3_nt: TGTGCCAGCTCACCGACTAGCGGGACCGGTTCGGTCAAAAACATTCAGTACTTC

j_call: TRBJ1-5
clone_size: -
d_call: TRBD1
v_call: TRBV15
cdr3_aa: CATSRDRGFRGNQPQHF
cdr3_nt: TGTGCCACCAGCAGGGACAGGGGGTTCAGGGGCAATCAGCCCCAGCATTTT

j_call: TRBJ2-5
clone_size: -
d_call: -
v_call: TRBV19
cdr3_aa: CASSIQGTPHETQYF
cdr3_nt: TGTGCCAGTAGTATACAGGGGACACCTCATGAGACCCAGTACTTC

j_call: TRBJ1-4
clone_size: -
d_call: -
v_call: TRBV24-1
cdr3_aa: CATSDGIALFF
cdr3_nt: TGTGCCACCAGTGACGGGATCGCACTGTTTTTT

j_call: TRBJ2-7
clone_size: once
d_call: TRBD2
v_call: TRBV5-1
cdr3_aa: CASSPLQAGGTHEQYF
cdr3_nt: TGCGCCAGCAGCCCACTACAAGCGGGAGGTACACACGAGCAGTACTTC

j_call: TRBJ2-2
clone_size: -
d_call: TRBD2
v_call: TRBV3-1/TRBV3-2
cdr3_aa: CASSQDSLAVNTGELFF
cdr3_nt: TGTGCCAGCAGCCAAGATAGCCTAGCGGTGAACACCGGGGAGCTGTTTTTT

j_call: TRBJ2-1
clone_size: -
d_call: TRBD2
v_call: TRBV24-1
cdr3_aa: CATSGRERGSSYNEQFF
cdr3_nt: TGTGCCACCAGTGGCCGAGAGCGGGGGAGCTCCTACAATGAGCAGTTCTTC

j_call: TRBJ1-2
clone_size: -
d_call: TRBD1
v_call: TRBV6-5
cdr3_aa: CGARRDRGSYGYTF
cdr3_nt: TGTGGCGCCCGCCGGGACAGGGGAAGTTATGGCTACACCTTC

j_call: TRBJ2-7
clone_size: -
d_call: TRBD2
v_call: TRBV18
cdr3_aa: CASSSSRPGLAAPYEQYF
cdr3_nt: TGTGCCAGCTCATCATCTAGACCGGGACTAGCGGCGCCCTACGAGCAGTACTTC

j_call: TRBJ1-1
clone_size: -
d_call: -
v_call: TRBV5-5
cdr3_aa: CASSLVRGDTEAFF
cdr3_nt: TGTGCCAGCAGCTTGGTCAGGGGCGACACTGAAGCTTTCTTT

j_call: TRBJ1-4
clone_size: once
d_call: TRBD1
v_call: TRBV28
cdr3_aa: CASSPNGRGRLNEKLFF
cdr3_nt: TGTGCCAGCAGCCCTAACGGGAGGGGGCGACTGAATGAAAAACTGTTTTTT

j_call: TRBJ1-2
clone_size: -
d_call: -
v_call: TRBV7-9
cdr3_aa: CASTLPTGNYGYTF
cdr3_nt: TGTGCCAGCACCTTACCAACAGGGAACTATGGCTACACCTTC

j_call: TRBJ2-7
clone_size: -
d_call: TRBD2
v_call: TRBV4-2
cdr3_aa: CASSQALSGKGSYEQYF
cdr3_nt: TGTGCCAGCAGCCAGGCGCTTAGCGGGAAAGGTTCCTACGAGCAGTACTTC

j_call: TRBJ1-1
clone_size: once
d_call: -
v_call: TRBV24-1
cdr3_aa: CATRGPGTEAFF
cdr3_nt: TGTGCCACCAGGGGGCCGGGCACTGAAGCTTTCTTT

j_call: TRBJ2-1
clone_size: -
d_call: TRBD2
v_call: TRBV11-2
cdr3_aa: CASSLGIAGPNEQFF
cdr3_nt: TGTGCCAGCAGCTTAGGTATAGCGGGGCCTAATGAGCAGTTCTTC

j_call: TRBJ2-5
clone_size: -
d_call: -
v_call: TRBV15
cdr3_aa: CATSLKGGRETQYF
cdr3_nt: TGTGCCACCAGCCTAAAGGGGGGGAGGGAGACCCAGTACTTC

j_call: TRBJ1-2
clone_size: -
d_call: -
v_call: TRBV18
cdr3_aa: CASSPGPQGYGYTF
cdr3_nt: TGTGCCAGCTCACCGGGCCCACAGGGCTATGGCTACACCTTC

j_call: TRBJ1-1
clone_size: -
d_call: TRBD1
v_call: TRBV28
cdr3_aa: CASTRQGEAFF
cdr3_nt: TGTGCCAGCACAAGACAGGGGGAAGCTTTCTTT

j_call: TRBJ1-5
clone_size: -
d_call: -
v_call: TRBV5-1
cdr3_aa: CASSPVGGPNQPQHF
cdr3_nt: TGCGCCAGCAGCCCCGTGGGGGGTCCCAATCAGCCCCAGCATTTT

j_call: TRBJ1-1
clone_size: -
d_call: -
v_call: TRBV27
cdr3_aa: CASSLSGRAAFF
cdr3_nt: TGTGCCAGCAGTTTATCCGGCAGGGCGGCTTTCTTT

j_call: TRBJ2-1
clone_size: -
d_call: -
v_call: TRBV7-3
cdr3_aa: CASSPQGGGGNEQFF
cdr3_nt: TGTGCCAGCAGCCCACAGGGGGGGGGAGGAAATGAGCAGTTCTTC

j_call: TRBJ1-3
clone_size: -
d_call: -
v_call: TRBV4-3
cdr3_aa: CASSQEWANSGNTIYF
cdr3_nt: TGCGCCAGCAGCCAAGAGTGGGCGAACTCTGGAAACACCATATATTTT

j_call: TRBJ2-3
clone_size: -
d_call: TRBD1
v_call: TRBV6-1
cdr3_aa: CASSERRDRDTDTQYF
cdr3_nt: TGTGCCAGCAGTGAACGGCGGGACAGGGACACAGATACGCAGTATTTT

j_call: TRBJ2-5
clone_size: once
d_call: -
v_call: TRBV10-1
cdr3_aa: CASSESRREPTPEVQYF
cdr3_nt: TGCGCCAGCAGTGAGTCGAGGAGGGAACCCACCCCAGAGGTCCAGTACTTC

j_call: TRBJ1-2
clone_size: once
d_call: -
v_call: TRBV30
cdr3_aa: CAWSVAAANGYTF
cdr3_nt: TGTGCCTGGAGTGTGGCGGCAGCAAATGGCTACACCTTC

j_call: TRBJ2-5
clone_size: -
d_call: TRBD1
v_call: TRBV13
cdr3_aa: CASSSGTGRETQYF
cdr3_nt: TGTGCCAGCAGCTCCGGGACAGGAAGGGAGACCCAGTACTTC

j_call: TRBJ2-7
clone_size: -
d_call: -
v_call: TRBV30
cdr3_aa: CAWSGDSFEQYF
cdr3_nt: TGTGCCTGGAGTGGGGACTCCTTCGAGCAGTACTTC

j_call: TRBJ2-7
clone_size: -
d_call: TRBD2
v_call: TRBV28
cdr3_aa: CASSLTSGTLYYEQYF
cdr3_nt: TGTGCCAGCAGCCTGACTAGCGGGACGTTATATTACGAGCAGTACTTC

j_call: TRBJ1-5
clone_size: -
d_call: -
v_call: TRBV6-1
cdr3_aa: CASSEQLAINQPQHF
cdr3_nt: TGTGCCAGCAGTGAACAACTTGCTATCAATCAGCCCCAGCATTTT

j_call: TRBJ1-4
clone_size: once
d_call: -
v_call: TRBV2
cdr3_aa: CASIYTPLKEKLFF
cdr3_nt: TGTGCCAGCATCTATACCCCCCTGAAGGAAAAACTGTTTTTT

j_call: TRBJ1-5
clone_size: -
d_call: -
v_call: TRBV5-1
cdr3_aa: CASSLAPGAFSQPQHF
cdr3_nt: TGCGCCAGCAGCTTGGCCCCAGGGGCCTTTAGTCAGCCCCAGCATTTT